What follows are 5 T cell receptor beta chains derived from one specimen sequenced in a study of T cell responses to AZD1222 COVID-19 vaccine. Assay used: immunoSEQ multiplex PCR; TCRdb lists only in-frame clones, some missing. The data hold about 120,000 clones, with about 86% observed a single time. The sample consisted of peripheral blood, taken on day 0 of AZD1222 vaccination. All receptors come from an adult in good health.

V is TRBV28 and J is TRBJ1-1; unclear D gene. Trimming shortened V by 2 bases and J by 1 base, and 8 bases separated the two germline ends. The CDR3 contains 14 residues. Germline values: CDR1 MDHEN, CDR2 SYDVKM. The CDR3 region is CASSLSPPNTEAFF. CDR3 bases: TGTGCCAGCAGTTTAAGTCCACCGAACACTGAAGCTTTCTTT.

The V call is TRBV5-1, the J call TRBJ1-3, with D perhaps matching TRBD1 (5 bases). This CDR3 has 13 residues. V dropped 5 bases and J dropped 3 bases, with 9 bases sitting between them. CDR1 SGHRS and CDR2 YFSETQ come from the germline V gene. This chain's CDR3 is CASSNGGGNTIYF. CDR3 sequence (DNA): TGCGCCAGCAGTAATGGGGGTGGAAACACCATATATTTT.

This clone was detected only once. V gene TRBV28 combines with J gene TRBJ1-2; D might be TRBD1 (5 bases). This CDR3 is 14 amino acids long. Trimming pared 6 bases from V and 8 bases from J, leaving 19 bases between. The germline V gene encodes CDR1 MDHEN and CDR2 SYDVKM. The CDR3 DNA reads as TGTGCCAGCAGGTTAGGTTACGGGGGTGAAGGCTACACCTTC. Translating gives CASRLGYGGEGYTF.

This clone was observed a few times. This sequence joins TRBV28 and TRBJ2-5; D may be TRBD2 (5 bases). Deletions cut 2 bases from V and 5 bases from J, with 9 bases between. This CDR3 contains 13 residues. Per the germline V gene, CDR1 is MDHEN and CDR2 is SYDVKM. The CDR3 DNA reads TGTGCCAGCAGTTTAGCGAGCGGTGAGACCCAGTACTTC. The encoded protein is CASSLASGETQYF. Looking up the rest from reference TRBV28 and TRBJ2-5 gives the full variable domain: DVKVTQSSRYLVKRTGEKVFLECVQDMDHENMFWYRQDPGLGLRLIYFSYDVKMKEKGDIPEGYSVSREKKERFSLILESASTNQTSMYLCASSLASGETQYFGPGTRLLVL.

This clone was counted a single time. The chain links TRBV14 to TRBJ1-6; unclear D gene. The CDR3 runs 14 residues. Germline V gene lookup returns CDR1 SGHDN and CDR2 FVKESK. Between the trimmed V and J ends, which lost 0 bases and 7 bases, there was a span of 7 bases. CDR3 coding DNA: TGTGCCAGCAGCCAAGATATGGGGAATTCACCCCTCCACTTT. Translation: CASSQDMGNSPLHF. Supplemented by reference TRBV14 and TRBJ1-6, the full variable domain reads EAGVTQFPSHSVIEKGQTVTLRCDPISGHDNLYWYRRVMGKEIKFLLHFVKESKQDESGMPNNRFLAERTGGTYSTLKVQPAELEDSGVYFCASSQDMGNSPLHFGNGTRLTVT.